Below are 26 T cell receptor beta chains sequenced from a single sample in a study of cytomegalovirus exposure and HLA in healthy donors. Both 60 Vbeta primers and 13 Jbeta primers went into the PCR. Libraries were prepared by immunoSEQ multiplex PCR; TCRdb keeps only in-frame clonotypes and omits some of them. The profile shows 95,000 to 130,000 clones, about 59% of them singletons. The sequenced sample consisted of PBMCs. The origin of the receptors is a woman in her thirties or forties in good health and CMV-seropositive.

The rearrangement links TRBV4-2 to TRBJ2-7, with 7 bases that match TRBD2. This CDR3 spans 14 amino acids. CDR1 and CDR2 (germline): LGHNA, YNFKEQ. J was trimmed by 4 bases and V by 1 base; bases with no gene match: 4. The CDR3 protein is CASSQGAGLYEQYF. In nucleotides, the CDR3 is TGTGCCAGCAGCCAAGGAGCGGGATTATACGAGCAGTACTTC.

This clone was counted once. The V call is TRBV19, the J call TRBJ1-5, with TRBD1 matching over 9 bases. The CDR3 is 16 amino acids. Germline CDR1 and CDR2: LNHDA and SQIVND (reference sequence). J lost 2 bases, V lost 3 bases, and 5 bases had no gene match. The CDR3 DNA reads as TGTGCCAGTAGTATCCCGGACAGGGGAGGCAATCAGCCCCAGCATTTT. It codes for CASSIPDRGGNQPQHF.

The chain combines TRBV19 with TRBJ1-1; 7 bases line up with TRBD1. The CDR3 is 14 amino acids. The ends lost 6 bases at V and 4 bases at J; junction bases unmatched: 8. Per the germline V gene, CDR1 is LNHDA and CDR2 is SQIVND (reference sequence). The CDR3 region is CASRIIGGGTEAFF. The CDR3 DNA reads as TGTGCCAGTAGAATCATAGGGGGCGGCACTGAAGCTTTCTTT.

The chain couples TRBV27 to TRBJ2-6, with a tentative D call TRBD2 (5 bases). Trimming stripped 10 bases from V and 0 bases from J, with 16 bases between. The CDR3 extends over 16 amino acids. The germline V gene has CDR1 MNHEY and CDR2 SMNVEV (reference sequence). CDR3 in DNA: TGTGCCACTAGCCGGCATTTGAGCTCTGGGGCCAACGTCCTGACTTTC. Protein sequence: CATSRHLSSGANVLTF.

With respect to this clone: One end of the junction does not line up with germline, which may come from a read error. The V gene is TRBV7-2, the J gene TRBJ2-7, with 7 bases lining up with TRBD1. The CDR3 is 15 amino acids. From germline, CDR1 is SGHTA and CDR2 FQGNSA. CDR3 coding DNA: TGTGCCAGCAGCCTAACAGGGGTAGGGTCCTGCGAGCAGTACTTC. Residues: CASSLTGVGSCEQYF.

This clone was seen more than once but under ten times. The V and J genes are TRBV2 and TRBJ2-1; D possibly corresponds to TRBD1 (5 bases). The length of the CDR3 is 16 residues. Germline V gene sequence: CDR1 SNHLY, CDR2 FYNNEI. V dropped 11 bases and J dropped 0 bases, with 20 bases sitting between them. Written as DNA, the CDR3 is TGTGCCTTACAGGCCCTCGTGCCACCCTCCTACAATGAGCAGTTCTTC. It encodes CALQALVPPSYNEQFF. Complete variable domain (other parts from reference TRBV2 and TRBJ2-1): EPEVTQTPSHQVTQMGQEVILRCVPISNHLYFYWYRQILGQKVEFLVSFYNNEISEKSEIFDDQFSVERPDGSNFTLKIRSTKLEDSAMYFCALQALVPPSYNEQFFGPGTRLTVL.

This chain joins TRBV5-1 and TRBJ2-1; tentative D call: TRBD2 (7 bases). Germline loops: CDR1 SGHRS, CDR2 YFSETQ. This CDR3 region has 15 residues. V dropped 2 bases and J dropped 3 bases, with 12 bases sitting between them. CDR3 protein: CASSFRGGDYNEQFF. The CDR3 nucleotides are TGCGCCAGCAGCTTTAGAGGGGGGGACTACAATGAGCAGTTCTTC.

In this sample, this clone turned up a few times. For the CDR3, the DNA is TGTGCCAGCTCACCGAGGGGGGGTCCATCAGCTTTCTTT. It encodes CASSPRGGPSAFF. This chain connects TRBV18 to TRBJ1-1; the D gene is possibly TRBD1 (6 bases). CDR3 length equals 13 residues. CDR1 is KGHSH and CDR2 is LQKENI in the germline V gene. Trimming stripped 3 bases from V and 10 bases from J, with 15 bases between.

The chain couples TRBV28 to TRBJ2-1; 9 bases are shared with TRBD2. The CDR3 has 16 residues. V lost 1 base, J lost 9 bases, and 10 bases stayed unmatched. Germline values: CDR1 MDHEN, CDR2 SYDVKM. The CDR3, as DNA: TGTGCCAGCAGTTTATCGATTATGGGACTAGCTTTTGAGCAGTTCTTC. Its protein is CASSLSIMGLAFEQFF.

This clone was detected only once. The genes are TRBV5-4 and TRBJ2-1, with 7 positions matching TRBD2. V dropped 4 bases and J dropped 5; count of bases not matched to a gene: 12. CDR3 length: 16 residues. Per the germline V gene, CDR1 is SGHNT and CDR2 is YYREEE (reference sequence). CDR3 DNA sequence: TGTGCCAGCAGCCCAAACGGGGGGTCCGGAGACAATGAGCAGTTCTTC. Its protein is CASSPNGGSGDNEQFF.

The chain carries TRBV27 and TRBJ2-6; D ambiguous. Looked up from germline, CDR1 is MNHEY and CDR2 is SMNVEV (reference sequence). The CDR3 totals 16 residues. V was pared by 7 bases and J by 4 bases, with 17 bases between. The CDR3 sequence is CASKFVSAAGANVLTF. In nucleotides, the CDR3 is TGTGCCAGCAAATTCGTGTCTGCGGCGGGGGCCAACGTCCTGACTTTC.

The chain couples TRBV19 to TRBJ2-5, with 10 positions matching TRBD1. CDR1 LNHDA and CDR2 SQIVND come from the germline V gene (reference sequence). CDR3 length: 17 residues. The trim removed 2 bases at V and 1 base at J, leaving 7 bases unmatched. CDR3 nucleotides: TGTGCCAGTAGTATATCCGGGACAGGGGCTTCCCAAGAGACCCAGTACTTC. Translated, it gives CASSISGTGASQETQYF.

The CDR3 loop is CASSPGQVGTDTQYF. The CDR3 nucleotides read TGTGCCAGCAGCCCCGGACAGGTGGGGACAGATACGCAGTATTTT. The chain couples TRBV7-2 to TRBJ2-3; 7 bases fit TRBD1. This CDR3 comprises 15 residues. V lost 5 bases and J lost 3; bases outside the gene matches: 8. The V gene's germline CDR1 is SGHTA and CDR2 FQGNSA.

This clone was seen a handful of times. This chain connects TRBV19 to TRBJ2-7; 12 positions match TRBD1. The CDR3 runs to 15 residues. J lost 12 bases, V lost 4 bases, and 13 bases had no gene match. CDR1 is LNHDA and CDR2 is SQIVND in the germline V gene (reference sequence). CDR3 DNA: TGTGCCAGTAGTAACACCGGGACAGGGGGCGTAAGAAGGTACTTC. Protein product: CASSNTGTGGVRRYF.

J is TRBJ2-6 and V is TRBV5-6; TRBD1 matches 7 bases. V lost 6 bases and J lost 2; bases outside the gene matches: 17. This CDR3 contains 19 residues. Germline lookup yields CDR1 SGHDT and CDR2 YYEEEE. CDR3 residues: CASIRALQGKEAGANVLTF. CDR3 DNA: TGTGCCAGCATCCGAGCGCTACAGGGGAAAGAGGCTGGGGCCAACGTCCTGACTTTC.

This chain uses TRBV4-3 with TRBJ1-4; D perhaps matches TRBD1 (5 bases). V lost 2 bases to trimming and J lost 6 bases, with 19 bases between them. The CDR3 length is 17 residues. Germline CDR1 LGHNA, CDR2 YSLEER. CDR3 DNA: TGCGCCAGCAGCCAACTCCGGCGGGGGGGTTCGGATGAAAAACTGTTTTTT. As protein: CASSQLRRGGSDEKLFF.

J is TRBJ2-7 and V is TRBV6-1; no firm D call. V was trimmed by 6 bases and J by 3 bases, leaving 3 bases between them. Germline V gives CDR1 MNHNS, CDR2 SASEGT. The CDR3 is 10 residues long. The CDR3 here is CASRHYEQYF. The DNA for the CDR3 is TGTGCCAGCAGACACTACGAGCAGTACTTC.

The chain carries TRBV7-6 and TRBJ2-7; 7 bases are a match to TRBD1. The V segment lost 4 bases and the J segment 1 base; nucleotides outside the gene matches: 10. This CDR3 is built from 16 residues. From germline, CDR1 is SGHVS and CDR2 FNYEAQ. The CDR3 DNA sequence: TGTGCCAGCAGCTCTCGACAGGGCCCCCCATCCTACGAGCAGTACTTC. Its translation is CASSSRQGPPSYEQYF.

The CDR3 loop is CASSESADQPQHF. In DNA form, the CDR3 reads TGCGCCAGCAGTGAGTCAGCCGATCAGCCCCAGCATTTT. The chain is built from TRBV10-2 and TRBJ1-5; D unresolved. Germline V lookup: CDR1 WSHSY, CDR2 SAAADI. The CDR3 loop spans 13 amino acids. Trimming removed 0 bases at V and 5 bases at J, with 5 bases between.

The V call is TRBV5-4, the J call TRBJ1-3; D call uncertain. V was clipped by 4 bases and J by 4 bases, with 9 bases between them. The CDR3 contains 13 residues. The germline V gene encodes CDR1 SGHNT and CDR2 YYREEE (reference sequence). The CDR3 protein is CASSGGFGNTIYF. DNA for the CDR3: TGTGCCAGCAGCGGCGGGTTCGGAAACACCATATATTTT.

CDR3: CASSGGGAGSYEQYF. CDR3 nucleotides: TGTGCCAGCAGTGGGGGTGGGGCGGGATCCTACGAGCAGTACTTC. This chain links TRBV25-1 with TRBJ2-7; D might be TRBD2 (6 bases). Looked up from germline, CDR1 is MGHDK and CDR2 is SYGVNS. This CDR3 region has 15 residues. V gave up 4 bases and J gave up 1 base, with 14 bases separating them.

This chain connects TRBV11-2 to TRBJ2-1, with 13 bases fitting TRBD2. Trimming removed 1 base from V and 8 bases from J; junction bases left unmatched: 8. Germline assignment: CDR1 SGHAT and CDR2 FQNNGV. This CDR3 spans 17 amino acids. The CDR3: CASSLVGLAGVGHEQFF. The CDR3 nucleotides read TGTGCCAGCAGCTTAGTCGGACTAGCGGGAGTCGGGCATGAGCAGTTCTTC.

V and J are TRBV27 and TRBJ1-5, with D possibly being TRBD1 (5 bases). V was pared by 3 bases and J by 4 bases, with 10 bases between. The CDR3 runs 14 residues. Looked up from germline, CDR1 is MNHEY and CDR2 is SMNVEV (reference sequence). The CDR3: CASSLFKGNQPQHF. CDR3 DNA sequence: TGTGCCAGCAGTTTGTTCAAGGGGAATCAGCCCCAGCATTTT.

This CDR3 reads CASSYGQGPSNQPQHF. As DNA, the CDR3 is TGTGCCAGCAGTTATGGACAGGGACCTAGCAATCAGCCCCAGCATTTT. The V gene is TRBV6-5, the J gene TRBJ1-5; 8 bases align to TRBD1. Germline V gives CDR1 MNHEY, CDR2 SVGAGI. The length of the CDR3 is 16 residues. V lost 3 bases, J lost 0 bases, and 4 bases stayed unmatched.

This sequence joins TRBV9 and TRBJ1-5; TRBD1 might be the D (5 bases). V lost 4 bases, J lost 0 bases, and 11 bases lay in between. The germline V gene has CDR1 SGDLS and CDR2 YYNGEE. CDR3 length equals 15 residues. The CDR3 reads CASSPRGDSNQPQHF. The CDR3, as DNA: TGTGCCAGCAGCCCCCGGGGGGATAGCAATCAGCCCCAGCATTTT.

This clone was detected only a few times. The CDR3: CASSSGQGTTEAFF. The DNA of the CDR3 is TGTGCCAGCAGTTCCGGACAGGGAACGACTGAAGCTTTCTTT. The chain recombines TRBV28 with TRBJ1-1, with 8 nucleotides matching TRBD1. From germline, CDR1 is MDHEN and CDR2 SYDVKM. This CDR3 contains 14 residues. Trimming at V came to 4 bases and at J to 5 bases, leaving 6 bases not matched to a gene.